These 29 T cell receptor beta chains came from one sample sequenced in a study of T cell changes during pregnancy in multiple sclerosis (dated by TCRdb to between 2019 and 2020). Library creation used the immunoSEQ multiplex PCR assay. TCRdb holds this immuneACCESS table with in-frame rearrangements only. Some clones are missing; in checked studies, unresolved V genes explain under half, and the rest has no known cause. The sample table contains around 56,000 clones; only one count was recorded for around nine tenths of them. Of the sample, around 3% falls within the top ten clones. The sequencing used peripheral blood, collected in the third trimester of pregnancy. Source of these receptors: a female donor in good health, enrolled as a control in a pregnancy study.

V and J are TRBV25-1 and TRBJ1-2, with 8 bases fitting TRBD1. The J segment lost 0 bases and the V segment lost 1 base, leaving 7 bases of the junction unmatched. This CDR3 has 17 amino acids. The germline gives CDR1 MGHDK, CDR2 SYGVNS. The CDR3 nucleotides read TGTGCCAGCAGTGAATGGGGAGACAGGGGAACTAACTATGGCTACACCTTC. It is translated as CASSEWGDRGTNYGYTF.

The rearrangement joins TRBV9 to TRBJ2-2, with a tentative D call TRBD2 (6 bases). CDR3 size: 15 residues. V was pared by 4 bases and J by 5 bases, with 15 bases between. Per the germline V gene, CDR1 is SGDLS and CDR2 is YYNGEE. The CDR3 sequence: CASSPLAGLTGELFF. In nucleotides, the CDR3 is TGTGCCAGCAGCCCTTTGGCGGGACTTACCGGGGAGCTGTTTTTT.

The chain employs TRBV29-1 and TRBJ2-3; possible D gene TRBD2, 7 bases. With 7 bases removed from V and 4 bases from J, the gap between germline ends came to 12 bases. This CDR3 spans 12 amino acids. The germline V gene has CDR1 SQVTM and CDR2 ANQGSEA. CDR3 region: CSAGEGADTQYF. CDR3 bases: TGCAGCGCCGGGGAGGGGGCAGATACGCAGTATTTT.

The chain employs TRBV5-1 and TRBJ2-7; 8 bases are shared with TRBD2. Germline trimming cut 3 bases from V and 5 bases from J; bases unmatched to any gene: 16. Germline V gene sequence: CDR1 SGHRS, CDR2 YFSETQ. This CDR3 has 17 residues. In nucleotides, the CDR3 is TGCGCCAGCAGCTCCTCCGCCGGGGGGGGACGGGAGAACGAGCAGTACTTC. This sequence encodes CASSSSAGGGRENEQYF. The complete variable domain, with remaining parts taken from reference TRBV5-1 and TRBJ2-7, reads KAGVTQTPRYLIKTRGQQVTLSCSPISGHRSVSWYQQTPGQGLQFLFEYFSETQRNKGNFPGRFSGRQFSNSRSEMNVSTLELGDSALYLCASSSSAGGGRENEQYFGPGTRLTVT.

On this clone itself: Different DNA sequences within this sample yield the same CDR3. V and J are TRBV7-9 and TRBJ1-5; no clear D. The CDR3 length is 15 residues. The germline CDR1 and CDR2 sequences are SEHNR and FQNEAQ (reference sequence). Trimming pared 1 base from V and 0 bases from J, leaving 7 bases between. The DNA for the CDR3 is TGTGCCAGCAGCTTAGGTGATAGTAGCAATCAGCCCCAGCATTTT. This encodes CASSLGDSSNQPQHF.

The CDR3 protein is CASTLTSGEETQYF. CDR3 DNA sequence: TGTGCCAGTACTCTTACTAGCGGGGAAGAGACCCAGTACTTC. The chain joins TRBV19 to TRBJ2-5; 10 bases align to TRBD2. Per germline, CDR1 LNHDA and CDR2 SQIVND (reference sequence). The CDR3 has 14 amino acids. Trimming removed 7 bases from V and 3 bases from J; junction bases left unmatched: 5.

V gene TRBV20-1 combines with J gene TRBJ1-2, with D perhaps TRBD1 (6 bases). Germline V lookup: CDR1 DFQATT, CDR2 SNEGSKA (reference sequence). CDR3 length: 11 amino acids. Trimming pared 6 bases from V and 5 bases from J, leaving 10 bases between. The CDR3 bases are TGCAGTGCGTTGACAGGATATGGCTACACCTTC. Translation gives CSALTGYGYTF.

Here the CDR3 DNA reads TGCAGCGTTGGACAGGGGTCCTACGAGCAGTACTTC. As protein: CSVGQGSYEQYF. The rearrangement uses TRBV29-1 and TRBJ2-7, with TRBD1 matching 8 bases. Germline CDR1 is SQVTM and CDR2 is ANQGSEA. The V segment lost 4 bases and the J segment 1 base; nucleotides outside the gene matches: 0. CDR3 size: 12 residues.

As DNA, the CDR3 is TGTGCCAGTAGCACCCACCGGGCGGGAGTATATACAGATACGCAGTATTTT. Amino acid sequence: CASSTHRAGVYTDTQYF. This chain links TRBV19 with TRBJ2-3, with TRBD2 identical over 7 bases. Unmatched junction bases numbered 15, after V lost 6 bases and J lost 3 bases. The CDR3 extends over 17 amino acids. Germline V lookup: CDR1 LNHDA, CDR2 SQIVND (reference sequence).

V and J are TRBV7-9 and TRBJ2-3, with TRBD2 matching over 7 bases. The J segment lost 1 base and the V segment lost 1 base, leaving 2 bases of the junction unmatched. Looked up from germline, CDR1 is SEHNR and CDR2 is FQNEAQ (reference sequence). The CDR3 runs 15 residues. The chain's CDR3 is CASSLVTSGTDTQYF. In DNA form, the CDR3 reads TGTGCCAGCAGCTTAGTTACTAGCGGCACAGATACGCAGTATTTT.

The chain recombines TRBV7-9 with TRBJ1-1; 10 bases match TRBD1. After removal of 5 bases from V and 1 base from J, the junction contained 7 bases not matched to a gene. Germline V gives CDR1 SEHNR, CDR2 FQNEAQ (reference sequence). The CDR3 runs 16 residues. This CDR3 is CASSPRQGAGNTEAFF. As DNA, the CDR3 is TGTGCCAGCAGCCCACGACAGGGGGCAGGGAACACTGAAGCTTTCTTT.

This clone was seen just once. The chain carries TRBV25-1 and TRBJ2-2; TRBD2 is a possible D gene (5 bases). Trimming removed 3 bases at V and 6 bases at J, with 8 bases between. The length of the CDR3 is 13 residues. In germline, CDR1 is MGHDK, CDR2 SYGVNS. The CDR3 nucleotides read TGTGCCAGCAGTGAGCCCGGGGCCGGGGAGCTGTTTTTT. This sequence encodes CASSEPGAGELFF.

This chain uses TRBV6-1 with TRBJ2-7, with D perhaps TRBD1 (6 bases). Trimming took 8 bases from V and 3 from J, leaving 14 bases between them. This CDR3 region has 13 residues. Germline values: CDR1 MNHNS, CDR2 SASEGT. Written as DNA, the CDR3 is TGTGCCAGCTCAACAGGGACGGGCTACGAGCAGTACTTC. It yields the protein CASSTGTGYEQYF.

The chain links TRBV4-1 to TRBJ1-3, with D possibly TRBD1 on 5 matching bases. V lost 1 base and J 1 base, leaving 5 bases between the germline ends. The CDR3 totals 14 residues. The V gene's germline CDR1 is MGHRA and CDR2 YSYEKL. For the CDR3, the DNA is TGCGCCAGCAGCCAAGCAGGGTCTGGAAACACCATATATTTT. Translating gives CASSQAGSGNTIYF.

The V gene is TRBV9, the J gene TRBJ1-3, with TRBD1 matching over 9 bases. Germline CDR1 and CDR2: SGDLS and YYNGEE. J was trimmed by 0 bases and V by 4 bases; bases with no gene match: 11. CDR3 size: 18 residues. The CDR3 here is CASSRAGTGFLSGNTIYF. The CDR3 coding sequence is TGTGCCAGCAGCAGGGCCGGGACAGGGTTCCTCTCTGGAAACACCATATATTTT.

CDR3 sequence reads: CASTLGLELFF. Written as DNA, the CDR3 is TGTGCCAGCACCCTGGGACTTGAGCTGTTTTTT. The rearrangement joins TRBV6-6 to TRBJ2-2; possibly TRBD2 for D (6 bases). The germline gives CDR1 MNHNY, CDR2 SVGAGI (reference sequence). This CDR3 contains 11 residues. Trimming left V 7 bases short and J 11 bases short, with 11 bases between.

This chain links TRBV2 with TRBJ1-5, with 7 bases lining up with TRBD1. The CDR3 is 16 amino acids. V was pared by 6 bases and J by 0 bases, with 8 bases of the junction left unmatched. The germline CDR1 and CDR2 sequences are SNHLY and FYNNEI. The CDR3 is CASSFGQVDSNQPQHF. CDR3 DNA sequence: TGTGCCAGCAGCTTTGGACAGGTCGATAGCAATCAGCCCCAGCATTTT.

V and J are TRBV2 and TRBJ1-2; a possible D gene is TRBD1 (6 bases). The CDR3 has 13 amino acids. With 0 bases removed from V and 7 bases from J, the gap between germline ends came to 9 bases. Germline CDR1 and CDR2: SNHLY and FYNNEI. CDR3 in DNA: TGTGCCAGCAGTGAAGCGGGGACAAGTGGCTACACCTTC. This gives the protein CASSEAGTSGYTF.

V gene TRBV29-1 combines with J gene TRBJ1-1; D possibly corresponds to TRBD1 (5 bases). Germline V CDR1 and CDR2: SQVTM, ANQGSEA. Trimming removed 7 bases from V and 3 bases from J, with 18 bases in between. The CDR3 runs 14 residues. The CDR3 sequence is CSARRRGGDTEAFF. In DNA, the CDR3 is TGCAGCGCCCGAAGAAGGGGTGGTGACACTGAAGCTTTCTTT. Variable domain in full (rest from reference TRBV29-1 and TRBJ1-1): SAVISQKPSRDICQRGTSLTIQCQVDSQVTMMFWYRQQPGQSLTLIATANQGSEATYESGFVIDKFPISRPNLTFSTLTVSNMSPEDSSIYLCSARRRGGDTEAFFGQGTRLTVV.

This sequence joins TRBV4-3 and TRBJ2-1, with 14 nucleotides matching TRBD2. The CDR3 contains 15 residues. V lost 6 bases to trimming and J lost 10 bases; unmatched junction nucleotides: 8. CDR1 is LGHNA and CDR2 is YSLEER in the germline V gene. The CDR3: CASSLTSGRGQEQFF. The CDR3, as DNA: TGCGCCAGCAGTCTGACTAGCGGGAGGGGTCAAGAGCAGTTCTTC.

The chain couples TRBV5-1 to TRBJ2-1, with TRBD2 matching 13 bases. This CDR3 contains 19 residues. The germline gives CDR1 SGHRS, CDR2 YFSETQ. Trimming cost V 4 bases and J 0 bases; bases outside gene matches: 10. DNA of the CDR3: TGCGCCAGCAGCCCCGGACTAGCGGGAGTACGGGCCTCCTACAATGAGCAGTTCTTC. Protein sequence: CASSPGLAGVRASYNEQFF.

This rearrangement joins TRBV25-1 to TRBJ2-7, with 11 bases that match TRBD1. The CDR3 totals 14 residues. Trimming removed 4 bases from V and 4 bases from J; junction bases left unmatched: 3. The germline V gene encodes CDR1 MGHDK and CDR2 SYGVNS. The CDR3 sequence is CASSAGQGGYEQYF. CDR3 bases: TGTGCCAGCAGTGCGGGACAGGGGGGATACGAGCAGTACTTC.

The chain joins TRBV5-4 to TRBJ1-2, with D perhaps TRBD1 (6 bases). The CDR3 is 16 amino acids. V was clipped by 0 bases and J by 7 bases, with 19 bases between them. Germline V gene sequence: CDR1 SGHNT, CDR2 YYREEE (reference sequence). The CDR3 reads CASSLETQGPQSGYTF. Written as DNA, the CDR3 is TGTGCCAGCAGCTTGGAGACACAGGGCCCCCAAAGTGGCTACACCTTC. Looking up the rest from reference TRBV5-4 and TRBJ1-2 gives the full variable domain: ETGVTQSPTHLIKTRGQQVTLRCSSQSGHNTVSWYQQALGQGPQFIFQYYREEENGRGNFPPRFSGLQFPNYSSELNVNALELDDSALYLCASSLETQGPQSGYTFGSGTRLTVV.

V and J are TRBV29-1 and TRBJ2-3; D is possibly TRBD1 (5 bases). Per the germline V gene, CDR1 is SQVTM and CDR2 is ANQGSEA. V gave up 2 bases and J gave up 1 base, with 19 bases separating them. CDR3 length equals 17 residues. CDR3: CSVEKWQGKVGTDTQYF. DNA of the CDR3: TGCAGCGTTGAAAAGTGGCAGGGAAAAGTTGGCACAGATACGCAGTATTTT.

This chain links TRBV30 with TRBJ1-4; D is possibly TRBD1 (5 bases). Per the germline V gene, CDR1 is GTSNPN and CDR2 is SVGIG (reference sequence). The CDR3 sequence is 13 residues long. V dropped 0 bases and J dropped 4 bases, with 6 bases sitting between them. CDR3 sequence (DNA): TGTGCCTGGAGTGTGACAGTTAATGAAAAACTGTTTTTT. Protein sequence: CAWSVTVNEKLFF.

This clone was seen only a few times. This chain links TRBV28 with TRBJ2-2, with D maybe TRBD1 (5 bases). The CDR3 is 16 amino acids. With 5 bases removed from V and 1 base from J, the gap between germline ends came to 14 bases. CDR1 is MDHEN, CDR2 SYDVKM, per germline. CDR3 bases: TGTGCCAGCAGTCCCTGGGGAACAGGGAACACCGGGGAGCTGTTTTTT. As protein: CASSPWGTGNTGELFF.

The gene calls are TRBV5-6 and TRBJ2-7; 7 bases line up with TRBD2. V lost 4 bases to trimming and J lost 2 bases; unmatched junction nucleotides: 3. The V gene's germline CDR1 is SGHDT and CDR2 YYEEEE. This CDR3 has 13 residues. The CDR3 DNA reads as TGTGCCAGCAGCAGCGGGGCCGCCTACGAGCAGTACTTC. Translated, it gives CASSSGAAYEQYF.

The count of this clone is one. The rearrangement links TRBV5-1 to TRBJ2-4; D gene uncertain. Germline loops: CDR1 SGHRS, CDR2 YFSETQ. Trimming removed 1 base from V and 0 bases from J, with 11 bases in between. There are 16 residues in the CDR3. The CDR3 region is CASSLSRSEAKNIQYF. The CDR3, as DNA: TGCGCCAGCAGCTTGAGCAGGTCAGAAGCCAAAAACATTCAGTACTTC. Together with reference TRBV5-1 and TRBJ2-4, the CDR3 gives the full variable domain: KAGVTQTPRYLIKTRGQQVTLSCSPISGHRSVSWYQQTPGQGLQFLFEYFSETQRNKGNFPGRFSGRQFSNSRSEMNVSTLELGDSALYLCASSLSRSEAKNIQYFGAGTRLSVL.

The V and J genes are TRBV4-3 and TRBJ2-2; D uncertain. CDR3 length: 15 amino acids. CDR1 and CDR2 from the germline V gene are LGHNA and YSLEER. V was pared by 1 base and J by 0 bases, with 6 bases between. The chain's CDR3 is CASSQGLTNTGELFF. The CDR3 DNA reads as TGCGCCAGCAGCCAAGGGCTTACGAACACCGGGGAGCTGTTTTTT.